These 7 T cell receptor beta chains share one sample of origin, sequenced in a study of T cell changes during pregnancy in multiple sclerosis. Clones were sequenced by immunoSEQ multiplex PCR, and TCRdb holds only the in-frame ones, with some missing. The table shows tens of thousands of clones, with 85% to 90% occurring only once. This specimen consisted of CD4+ T cells from peripheral blood mononuclear cells, obtained in the first trimester of pregnancy. All receptors come from a female donor with multiple sclerosis, enrolled in a pregnancy study.

J is TRBJ2-1 and V is TRBV20-1; the D is unclear. V was trimmed by 3 bases and J by 10 bases, leaving 10 bases between them. The germline CDR1 and CDR2 sequences are DFQATT and SNEGSKA (reference sequence). The CDR3 is 11 residues long. The CDR3 region is CSARAPGEQFF. The DNA for the CDR3 is TGCAGTGCTAGGGCCCCCGGGGAGCAGTTCTTC.

The CDR3: CASSPGHLNLNGAFF. The CDR3 bases are TGTGCCAGTAGTCCTGGACACCTGAACCTTAACGGAGCTTTCTTT. V gene TRBV19 combines with J gene TRBJ1-1; D is perhaps TRBD1 (5 bases). This CDR3 region has 15 residues. Trimming took 5 bases from V and 10 from J, leaving 23 bases between them. CDR1 is LNHDA and CDR2 is SQIVND in the germline V gene (reference sequence).

The chain recombines TRBV11-2 with TRBJ2-1, with 11 bases lining up with TRBD2. The CDR3 contains 19 residues. Trimming removed 4 bases from V and 0 bases from J; junction bases left unmatched: 11. The V gene's germline CDR1 is SGHAT and CDR2 FQNNGV. The CDR3 nucleotides are TGTGCCAGCAGCTCTCCGACTAGCGGGGCCACGAGCTCCTACAATGAGCAGTTCTTC. Amino acids: CASSSPTSGATSSYNEQFF.

The chain couples TRBV19 to TRBJ2-5; a weak D match, TRBD2 (6 bases). The germline V gene has CDR1 LNHDA and CDR2 SQIVND (reference sequence). There are 12 residues in the CDR3. Trimming cost V 5 bases and J 2 bases, with 6 bases left between them. This CDR3 reads CASSREQETQYF. The CDR3 DNA reads TGTGCCAGTAGTCGGGAGCAAGAGACCCAGTACTTC. Together with reference TRBV19 and TRBJ2-5, the CDR3 gives the full variable domain: DGGITQSPKYLFRKEGQNVTLSCEQNLNHDAMYWYRQDPGQGLRLIYYSQIVNDFQKGDIAEGYSVSREKKESFPLTVTSAQKNPTAFYLCASSREQETQYFGPGTRLLVL.

The rearrangement links TRBV5-1 to TRBJ2-3; no definite D call. The CDR3 covers 15 residues. Germline values: CDR1 SGHRS, CDR2 YFSETQ. Trimming left V 2 bases short and J 1 base short, with 11 bases between. The CDR3 protein is CASSLSAIRTDTQYF. The CDR3 DNA sequence: TGCGCCAGCAGCTTATCAGCGATCCGCACAGATACGCAGTATTTT.

This chain joins TRBV5-4 and TRBJ2-1, with TRBD2 matching over 14 bases. Per germline, CDR1 SGHNT and CDR2 YYREEE (reference sequence). The CDR3 is 15 residues long. Trimming took 6 bases from V and 9 from J; bases not matched to a gene: 8. This chain's CDR3 is CASTETSGGVGEQFF. In nucleotides, the CDR3 is TGTGCCAGCACCGAGACTAGCGGGGGGGTCGGTGAGCAGTTCTTC.

V is TRBV18 and J is TRBJ2-1; maybe TRBD2 (6 bases). Per the germline V gene, CDR1 is KGHSH and CDR2 is LQKENI. The CDR3 has 14 residues. The V end lost 4 bases, the J end lost 6 bases, and 13 bases lay between the germline ends. CDR3: CASSQREHGNEQFF. CDR3 nucleotides: TGTGCCAGCTCACAACGGGAGCATGGCAATGAGCAGTTCTTC.